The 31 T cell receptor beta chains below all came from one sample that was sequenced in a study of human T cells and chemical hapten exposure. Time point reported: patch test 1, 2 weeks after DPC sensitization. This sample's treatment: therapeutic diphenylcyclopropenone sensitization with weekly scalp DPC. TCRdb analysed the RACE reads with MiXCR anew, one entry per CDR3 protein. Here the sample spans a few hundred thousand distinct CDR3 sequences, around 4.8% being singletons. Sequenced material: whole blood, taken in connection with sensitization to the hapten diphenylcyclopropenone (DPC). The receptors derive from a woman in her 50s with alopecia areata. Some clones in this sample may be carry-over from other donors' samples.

CDR3 amino acids: CASSLAPLLAGGPGELFF. CDR3 DNA sequence: TGCGCCAGCAGCTTGGCCCCCCTTCTAGCGGGAGGGCCCGGGGAGCTGTTTTTT. The chain carries TRBV5-1 and TRBJ2-2; 12 bases align to TRBD2. The CDR3 consists of 18 residues. Germline assignment: CDR1 SGHRS and CDR2 YFSETQ. V was pared by 0 bases and J by 6 bases, with 9 bases of the junction left unmatched.

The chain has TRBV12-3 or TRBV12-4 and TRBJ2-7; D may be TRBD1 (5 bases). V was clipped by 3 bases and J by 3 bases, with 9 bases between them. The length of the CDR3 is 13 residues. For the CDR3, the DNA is TGTGCCAGCAGTTTGCCAGGGATCTACGAGCAGTACTTC. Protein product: CASSLPGIYEQYF.

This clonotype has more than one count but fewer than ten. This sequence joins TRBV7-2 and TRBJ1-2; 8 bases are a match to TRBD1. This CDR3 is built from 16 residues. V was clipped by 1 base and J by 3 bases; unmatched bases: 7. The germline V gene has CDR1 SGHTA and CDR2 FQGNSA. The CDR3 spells CASSLDRGASHYGYTF. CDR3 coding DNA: TGTGCCAGCAGCTTAGACAGGGGGGCCTCCCACTATGGCTACACCTTC.

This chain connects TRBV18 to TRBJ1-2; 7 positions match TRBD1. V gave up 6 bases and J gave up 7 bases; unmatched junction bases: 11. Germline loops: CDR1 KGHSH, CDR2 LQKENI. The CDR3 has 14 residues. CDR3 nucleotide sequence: TGTGCCAGCTCCCCCCGGGGGACAGATAGTGGCTACACCTTC. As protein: CASSPRGTDSGYTF.

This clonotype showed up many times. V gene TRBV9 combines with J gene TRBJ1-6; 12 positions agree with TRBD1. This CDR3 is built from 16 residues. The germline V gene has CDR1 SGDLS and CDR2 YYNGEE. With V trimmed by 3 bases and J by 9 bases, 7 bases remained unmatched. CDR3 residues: CASSEGGQGASSPLHF. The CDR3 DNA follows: TGTGCCAGCAGCGAGGGGGGACAGGGGGCCTCTTCACCCCTCCACTTT.

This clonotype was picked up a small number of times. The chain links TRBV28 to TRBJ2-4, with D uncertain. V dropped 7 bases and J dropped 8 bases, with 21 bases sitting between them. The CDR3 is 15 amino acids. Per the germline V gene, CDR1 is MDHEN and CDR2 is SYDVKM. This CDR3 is CASTTVAASSDIQYF. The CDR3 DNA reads TGTGCCAGCACCACAGTGGCCGCTTCATCCGACATTCAGTACTTC.

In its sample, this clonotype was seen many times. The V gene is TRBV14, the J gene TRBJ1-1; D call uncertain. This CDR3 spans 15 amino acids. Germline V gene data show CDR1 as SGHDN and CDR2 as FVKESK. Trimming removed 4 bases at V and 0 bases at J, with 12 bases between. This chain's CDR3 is CASSPWAALNTEAFF. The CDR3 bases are TGTGCCAGCAGCCCCTGGGCAGCTCTGAACACTGAAGCTTTCTTT. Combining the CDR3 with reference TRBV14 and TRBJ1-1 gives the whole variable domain EAGVTQFPSHSVIEKGQTVTLRCDPISGHDNLYWYRRVMGKEIKFLLHFVKESKQDESGMPNNRFLAERTGGTYSTLKVQPAELEDSGVYFCASSPWAALNTEAFFGQGTRLTVV.

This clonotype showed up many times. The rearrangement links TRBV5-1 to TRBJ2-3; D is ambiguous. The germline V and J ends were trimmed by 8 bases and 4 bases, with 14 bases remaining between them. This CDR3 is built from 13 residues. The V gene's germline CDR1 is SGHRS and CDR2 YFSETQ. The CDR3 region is CASSVIGSDTQYF. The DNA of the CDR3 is TGCGCCAGTAGTGTTATTGGGTCAGATACGCAGTATTTT.

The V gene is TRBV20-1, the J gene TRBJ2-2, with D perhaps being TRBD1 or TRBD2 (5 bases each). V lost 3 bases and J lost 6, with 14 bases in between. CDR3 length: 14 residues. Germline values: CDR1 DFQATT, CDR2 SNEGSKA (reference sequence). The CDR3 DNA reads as TGCAGTGCTAGCCCTTTTCGGGGCGCCGGGGAGCTGTTTTTT. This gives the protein CSASPFRGAGELFF.

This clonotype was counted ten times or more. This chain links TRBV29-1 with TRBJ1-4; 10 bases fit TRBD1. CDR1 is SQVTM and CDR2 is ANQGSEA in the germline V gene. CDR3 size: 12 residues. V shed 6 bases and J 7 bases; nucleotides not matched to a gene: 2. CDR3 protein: CSVWDRGEKLFF. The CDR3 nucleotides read TGCAGCGTATGGGACAGGGGTGAAAAACTGTTTTTT. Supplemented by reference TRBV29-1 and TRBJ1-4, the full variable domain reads SAVISQKPSRDICQRGTSLTIQCQVDSQVTMMFWYRQQPGQSLTLIATANQGSEATYESGFVIDKFPISRPNLTFSTLTVSNMSPEDSSIYLCSVWDRGEKLFFGSGTQLSVL.

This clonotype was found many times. The CDR3 nucleotides read TGTGCCAGCAGTTTCCCCATGGCAGGGGGGTACGAGCAGTACTTC. It specifies CASSFPMAGGYEQYF. V gene TRBV28 combines with J gene TRBJ2-7, with D possibly matching TRBD1 (7 bases). Between the trimmed V and J ends, which lost 3 bases and 4 bases, there was a span of 16 bases. Germline V gene data show CDR1 as MDHEN and CDR2 as SYDVKM. The CDR3 is made up of 15 amino acids.

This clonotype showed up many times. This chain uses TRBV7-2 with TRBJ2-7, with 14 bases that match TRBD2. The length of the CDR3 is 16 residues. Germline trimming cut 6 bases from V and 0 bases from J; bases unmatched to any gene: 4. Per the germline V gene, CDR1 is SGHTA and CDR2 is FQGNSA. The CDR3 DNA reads TGTGCCAGCAGACGGACTAGCGGGGGGAGCTCCTACGAGCAGTACTTC. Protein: CASRRTSGGSSYEQYF.

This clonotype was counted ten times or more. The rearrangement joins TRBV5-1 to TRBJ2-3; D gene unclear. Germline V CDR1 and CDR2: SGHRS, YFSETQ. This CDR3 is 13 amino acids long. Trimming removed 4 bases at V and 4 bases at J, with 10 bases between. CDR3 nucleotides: TGCGCCAGCAGCCCGGCAGTGGCAGATACGCAGTATTTT. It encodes CASSPAVADTQYF.

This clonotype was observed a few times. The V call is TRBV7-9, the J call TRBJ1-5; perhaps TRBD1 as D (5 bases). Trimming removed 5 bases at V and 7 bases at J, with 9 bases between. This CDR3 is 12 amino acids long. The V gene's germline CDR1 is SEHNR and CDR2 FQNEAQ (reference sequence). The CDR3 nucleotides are TGTGCCAGCAGCGGGACCGGGCAGCCCCAGCATTTT. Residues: CASSGTGQPQHF.

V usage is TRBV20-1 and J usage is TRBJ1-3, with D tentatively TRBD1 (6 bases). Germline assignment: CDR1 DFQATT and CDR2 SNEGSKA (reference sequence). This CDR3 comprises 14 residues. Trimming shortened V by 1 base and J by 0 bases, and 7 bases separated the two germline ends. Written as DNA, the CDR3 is TGCAGTGCTAGAGTGGGGGCCTCTGGAAACACCATATATTTT. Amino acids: CSARVGASGNTIYF.

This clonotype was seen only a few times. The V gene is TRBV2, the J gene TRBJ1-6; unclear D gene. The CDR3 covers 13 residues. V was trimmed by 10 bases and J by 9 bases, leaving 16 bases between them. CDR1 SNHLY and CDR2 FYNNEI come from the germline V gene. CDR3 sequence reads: CATSGVLGSPLHF. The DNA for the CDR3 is TGTGCCACTAGTGGGGTATTGGGTTCACCCCTCCACTTT.

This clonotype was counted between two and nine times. The CDR3 nucleotides are TGCGCCTGTCCTCGGACCAGGGGCACAGATACGCAGTATTTT. Its protein is CACPRTRGTDTQYF. The chain joins TRBV5-1 to TRBJ2-3, with D possibly TRBD1 on 5 matching bases. The V gene lost 10 bases and the J gene lost 1 base, with 16 bases spanning the gap. The CDR3 covers 14 residues. Germline V gives CDR1 SGHRS, CDR2 YFSETQ.

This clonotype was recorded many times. The CDR3 loop is CASSLDLGGEQYF. CDR3 bases: TGTGCCAGCAGCCTGGATCTGGGGGGCGAGCAGTACTTC. The chain joins TRBV4-2 to TRBJ2-7; the D gene is possibly TRBD2 (6 bases). The CDR3 covers 13 residues. The V gene's germline CDR1 is LGHNA and CDR2 YNFKEQ. The V end lost 4 bases, the J end lost 6 bases, and 13 bases lay between the germline ends.

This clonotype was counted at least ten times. This chain's CDR3 is CASSLSQGLRGRDDSSYNEQFF. The DNA for the CDR3 is TGTGCCAGCAGCTTATCACAAGGGCTCCGCGGGAGGGACGATAGCTCCTACAATGAGCAGTTCTTC. The V and J genes are TRBV11-1 and TRBJ2-1; TRBD2 matches at 9 bases. CDR3 length: 22 amino acids. Germline V lookup: CDR1 SGHAT, CDR2 FQDESV (reference sequence). Trimming at V came to 2 bases and at J to 0 bases, leaving 20 bases not matched to a gene. Full variable domain (missing parts from reference TRBV11-1 and TRBJ2-1): EAEVAQSPRYKITEKSQAVAFWCDPISGHATLYWYRQILGQGPELLVQFQDESVVDDSQLPKDRFSAERLKGVDSTLKIQPAELGDSAMYLCASSLSQGLRGRDDSSYNEQFFGPGTRLTVL.

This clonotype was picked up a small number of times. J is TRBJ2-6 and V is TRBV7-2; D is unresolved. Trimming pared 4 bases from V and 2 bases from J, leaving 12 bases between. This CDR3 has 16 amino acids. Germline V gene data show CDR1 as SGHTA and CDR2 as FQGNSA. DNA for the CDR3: TGTGCCAGCAGCTCCTATGAGAGAGCTGGGGCCAACGTCCTGACTTTC. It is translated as CASSSYERAGANVLTF.

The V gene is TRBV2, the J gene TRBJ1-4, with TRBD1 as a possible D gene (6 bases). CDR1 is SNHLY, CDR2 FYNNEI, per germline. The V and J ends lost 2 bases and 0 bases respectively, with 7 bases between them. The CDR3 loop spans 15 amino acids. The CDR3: CASSERGTTNEKLFF. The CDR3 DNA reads TGTGCCAGCAGTGAAAGGGGGACAACTAATGAAAAACTGTTTTTT.

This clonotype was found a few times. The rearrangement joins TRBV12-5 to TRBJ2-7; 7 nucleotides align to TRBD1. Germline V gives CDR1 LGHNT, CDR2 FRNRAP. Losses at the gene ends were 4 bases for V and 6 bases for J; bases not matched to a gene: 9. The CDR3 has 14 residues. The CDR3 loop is CASGSTGLRREQYF. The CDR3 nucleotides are TGTGCTAGTGGTTCGACAGGGTTGCGGCGCGAGCAGTACTTC. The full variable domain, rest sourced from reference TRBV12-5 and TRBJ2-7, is DARVTQTPRHKVTEMGQEVTMRCQPILGHNTVFWYRQTMMQGLELLAYFRNRAPLDDSGMPKDRFSAEMPDATLATLKIQPSEPRDSAVYFCASGSTGLRREQYFGPGTRLTVT.

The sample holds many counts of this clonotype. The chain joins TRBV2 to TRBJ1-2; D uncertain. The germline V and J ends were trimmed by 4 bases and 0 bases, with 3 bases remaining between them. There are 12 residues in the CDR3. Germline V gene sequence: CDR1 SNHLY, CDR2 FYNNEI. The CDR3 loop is CASSGANYGYTF. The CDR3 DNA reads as TGTGCCAGCAGTGGTGCTAACTATGGCTACACCTTC.

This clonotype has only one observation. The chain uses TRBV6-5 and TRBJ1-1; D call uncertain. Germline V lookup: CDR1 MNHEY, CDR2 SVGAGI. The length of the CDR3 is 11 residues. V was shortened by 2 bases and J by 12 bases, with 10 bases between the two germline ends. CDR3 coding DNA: TGTGCCAGCAGTTACCCGAGTTTGACTTTCTTT. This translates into CASSYPSLTFF.

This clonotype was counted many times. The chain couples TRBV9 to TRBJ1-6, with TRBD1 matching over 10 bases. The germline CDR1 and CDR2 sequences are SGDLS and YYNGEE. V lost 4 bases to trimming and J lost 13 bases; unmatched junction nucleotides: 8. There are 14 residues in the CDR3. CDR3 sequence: CASSIGQGESPLHF. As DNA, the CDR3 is TGTGCCAGCAGCATAGGACAGGGGGAATCCCCCCTCCACTTT.

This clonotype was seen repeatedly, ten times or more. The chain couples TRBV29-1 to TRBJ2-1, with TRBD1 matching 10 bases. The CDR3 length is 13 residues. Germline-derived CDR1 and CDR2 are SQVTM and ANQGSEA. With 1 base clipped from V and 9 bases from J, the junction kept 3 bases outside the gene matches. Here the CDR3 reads CSVEAGQGVEQFF. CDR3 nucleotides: TGCAGCGTTGAAGCCGGACAGGGGGTTGAGCAGTTCTTC.

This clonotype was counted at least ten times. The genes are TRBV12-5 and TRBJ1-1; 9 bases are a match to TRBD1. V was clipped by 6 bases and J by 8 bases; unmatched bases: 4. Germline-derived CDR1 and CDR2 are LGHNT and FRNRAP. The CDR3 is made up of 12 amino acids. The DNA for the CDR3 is TGTGCTAGTGGGCCTGACAGGGGGGAAGCTTTCTTT. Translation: CASGPDRGEAFF.

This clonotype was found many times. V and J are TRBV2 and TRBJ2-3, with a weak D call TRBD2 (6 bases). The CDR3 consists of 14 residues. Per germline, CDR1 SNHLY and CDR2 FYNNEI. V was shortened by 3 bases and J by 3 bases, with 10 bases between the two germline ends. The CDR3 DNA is TGTGCCAGCAGTGAGGGGAGGAGGACAGATACGCAGTATTTT. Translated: CASSEGRRTDTQYF.

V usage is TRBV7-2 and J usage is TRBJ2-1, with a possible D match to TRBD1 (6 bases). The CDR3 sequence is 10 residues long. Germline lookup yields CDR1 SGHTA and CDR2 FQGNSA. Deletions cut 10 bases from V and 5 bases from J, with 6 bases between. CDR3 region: CATGDNEQFF. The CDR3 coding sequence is TGTGCCACAGGGGACAATGAGCAGTTCTTC.

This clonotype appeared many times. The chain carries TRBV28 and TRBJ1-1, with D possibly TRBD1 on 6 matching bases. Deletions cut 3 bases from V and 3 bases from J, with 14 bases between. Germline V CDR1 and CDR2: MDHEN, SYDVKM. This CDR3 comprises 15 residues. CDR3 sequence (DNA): TGTGCCAGCAGTTTCAAAGGGGGGGTCGACACTGAAGCTTTCTTT. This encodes CASSFKGGVDTEAFF. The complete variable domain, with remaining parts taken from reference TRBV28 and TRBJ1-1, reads DVKVTQSSRYLVKRTGEKVFLECVQDMDHENMFWYRQDPGLGLRLIYFSYDVKMKEKGDIPEGYSVSREKKERFSLILESASTNQTSMYLCASSFKGGVDTEAFFGQGTRLTVV.

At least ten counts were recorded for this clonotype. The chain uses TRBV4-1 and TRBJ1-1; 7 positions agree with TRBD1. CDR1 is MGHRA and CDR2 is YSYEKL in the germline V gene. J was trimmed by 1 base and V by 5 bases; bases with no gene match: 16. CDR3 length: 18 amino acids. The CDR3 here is CASSSRLTGVQKNTEAFF. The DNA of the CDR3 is TGCGCCAGCAGCTCAAGGCTCACAGGGGTTCAGAAGAACACTGAAGCTTTCTTT.